These 22 T cell receptor beta chains share one sample of origin, sequenced in a study of tumor and adjacent non-tumor tissue in lung cancer. A modified ARM-PCR protocol with three rounds of nested PCR amplified TCRbeta. TCRdb passed the multiplex PCR reads through MiXCR, listing each CDR3 protein once. The sample yields 65,000 to 95,000 distinct CDR3 sequences, roughly 80% seen once. RNA was extracted from bulk tissue without any cell sorting. Sequenced input: lung tumor tissue. Receptor source: a woman aged 45-60 years with non-small cell lung cancer.

V gene TRBV4-1 combines with J gene TRBJ2-3, with D tentatively TRBD1 (6 bases). The V end lost 0 bases, the J end lost 0 bases, and 22 bases lay between the germline ends. This CDR3 has 20 amino acids. The V gene's germline CDR1 is MGHRA and CDR2 YSYEKL. The CDR3 DNA follows: TGCGCCAGCAGCCAAGATCCCCGTATACTCAGACAGGCTAGCACAGATACGCAGTATTTT. Translating gives CASSQDPRILRQASTDTQYF.

This clonotype was seen many times. The chain carries TRBV20-1 and TRBJ1-5, with D maybe TRBD1 (5 bases). CDR1 and CDR2 (germline): DFQATT, SNEGSKA (reference sequence). The CDR3 is 16 residues long. Trimming cost V 5 bases and J 2 bases, with 19 bases left between them. Here the CDR3 DNA reads TGCAGTGCTCAAGACGGGGGTCGTGGTGGCAATCAGCCCCAGCATTTT. Its protein is CSAQDGGRGGNQPQHF.

This clonotype has at least ten counts. This could be a read error, since a much larger clone is one nucleotide away. This chain joins TRBV29-1 and TRBJ2-7; D gene ambiguous. Germline values: CDR1 SQVTM, CDR2 ANQGSEA. The V end lost 8 bases, the J end lost 2 bases, and 16 bases lay between the germline ends. The CDR3 consists of 13 residues. The DNA of the CDR3 is TGCAGCACCCGTGGCAGGAGTCCCTACGAGCAGTACTTC. Translated: CSTRGRSPYEQYF.

Turning to this clonotype: A read error may account for a junction end that differs from germline. The genes are TRBV6-1 and TRBJ2-5; 8 bases align to TRBD2. Germline CDR1 is MNHNS and CDR2 is SASEGT. The length of the CDR3 is 13 residues. CDR3 residues: CASRQGSGETKYF. CDR3 in DNA: TGTGCCAGCAGACAGGGTAGCGGGGAGACCAAGTACTTC.

In its sample, this clonotype was seen a few times. The chain links TRBV20-1 to TRBJ2-7; D is perhaps TRBD1 (7 bases). The germline V gene encodes CDR1 DFQATT and CDR2 SNEGSKA (reference sequence). The CDR3 length is 15 residues. V lost 6 bases and J lost 4, with 22 bases in between. CDR3 sequence: CSASPGGLREYEQYF. As DNA, the CDR3 is TGCAGTGCCTCACCAGGGGGACTGAGAGAATACGAGCAGTACTTC.

Notes on this clonotype: One end of the junction is discordant with germline, which a read error may explain. V usage is TRBV6-5 and J usage is TRBJ1-6, with 9 bases aligning to TRBD1. Per the germline V gene, CDR1 is MNHEY and CDR2 is SVGAGI. This CDR3 comprises 14 residues. The CDR3 protein is CASSYWTGDSPLHF. Here the CDR3 DNA reads TGTGCCAGCAGTTACTGGACAGGGGATTCACCTCTCCACTTT.

The V and J genes are TRBV20-1 and TRBJ2-7; 9 bases match TRBD2. This CDR3 is built from 15 residues. Germline V gives CDR1 DFQATT, CDR2 SNEGSKA (reference sequence). V dropped 5 bases and J dropped 3; count of bases not matched to a gene: 11. The CDR3 protein is CSAPDSSGNGYEQYF. The CDR3 bases are TGCAGTGCTCCTGACTCTAGCGGGAATGGCTACGAGCAGTACTTC.

To note about this clonotype: Relative to the germline gene, one junction end is altered; a read error may explain this. V is TRBV12-3 or TRBV12-4 and J is TRBJ2-3; possible D gene TRBD2, 5 bases. The CDR3 covers 16 residues. The CDR3 reads CASSLDTRGSTDTQYF. CDR3 in DNA: TGTGCCAGTAGTTTAGATACTAGAGGATCCACAGATACGCAATATTTT.

About this clonotype itself: This may be a read error, as it is one base from a much larger clone. V and J are TRBV18 and TRBJ1-1, with 10 bases fitting TRBD1. CDR1 KGHSH and CDR2 LQKENI come from the germline V gene. The CDR3 contains 16 residues. The CDR3 region is CARSPRQGASNTEAFF. CDR3 nucleotide sequence: TGTGCCAGGTCACCTCGACAGGGGGCTAGTAACACTGAAGCTTTCTTT.

The J gene is TRBJ2-3, the V gene TRBV20-1; D is uncertain. This CDR3 has 15 amino acids. The germline V and J ends were trimmed by 4 bases and 4 bases, with 18 bases remaining between them. Germline assignment: CDR1 DFQATT and CDR2 SNEGSKA (reference sequence). The CDR3 protein is CSAIPEGNGPDTQYF. For the CDR3, the DNA is TGCAGTGCTATCCCTGAAGGGAATGGACCAGATACGCAGTATTTT.

To note about this clonotype: At one end the junction does not follow the germline gene, possibly because of a read error. The chain joins TRBV6-1 to TRBJ2-3; D gene unclear. This CDR3 region has 15 residues. Germline V gene lookup returns CDR1 MNHNS and CDR2 SASEGT. CDR3 residues: CARSESTPSTDTQYF. In nucleotides, the CDR3 is TGTGCCAGGAGTGAGTCTACTCCTAGTACAGATACGCAGTATTTT.

In its sample, this clonotype was seen many times. The chain uses TRBV7-9 and TRBJ2-7, with D unresolved. The V end lost 5 bases, the J end lost 6 bases, and 11 bases lay between the germline ends. The CDR3 is made up of 12 amino acids. Germline CDR1 reads SEHNR; CDR2 reads FQNEAQ (reference sequence). CDR3 coding DNA: TGTGCCAGCAGCCCTTTCCATTCCGAGCAGTACTTC. Residues: CASSPFHSEQYF. Supplemented by reference TRBV7-9 and TRBJ2-7, the full variable domain reads DTGVSQNPRHKITKRGQNVTFRCDPISEHNRLYWYRQTLGQGPEFLTYFQNEAQLEKSRLLSDRFSAERPKGSFSTLEIQRTEQGDSAMYLCASSPFHSEQYFGPGTRLTVT.

V gene TRBV4-2 combines with J gene TRBJ2-1, with D possibly matching TRBD2 (5 bases). Looked up from germline, CDR1 is LGHNA and CDR2 is YNFKEQ. Trimming cost V 2 bases and J 8 bases, with 16 bases left between them. This CDR3 is built from 15 residues. The CDR3 sequence: CASSQPPSWKDEQFF. The CDR3 region has the DNA TGTGCCAGCAGCCAACCCCCTAGCTGGAAGGATGAGCAGTTCTTC.

This clonotype occurred once. Since the CDR3 does not end with the conserved phenylalanine or tryptophan, this likely comes from a read error. Because the CDR3's place on the DNA is in doubt, the DNA is left out and the CDR3 is given as listed by TCRdb. The chain combines TRBV11-2 with TRBJ2-5. The CDR3 is 12 residues long, ends included. Germline CDR1 is SGHAT and CDR2 is FQNNGV. The CDR3 is CASSLIGETQYI.

With respect to this clonotype: The CDR3 ends on some other residue instead of the conserved phenylalanine or tryptophan, so this is likely a read error. V gene TRBV4-1 combines with J gene TRBJ1-1, with D unresolved. The CDR3 spans 15 residues. V gave up 2 bases and J gave up 0 bases, with 10 bases separating them. The germline V gene has CDR1 MGHRA and CDR2 YSYEKL. CDR3 nucleotide sequence: TGCGCCAGCAGCCAACAGACTCTAATGAACACTGAAGCTTTCTCT. Translated: CASSQQTLMNTEAFS.

This clonotype is medium-sized (0.01 to 0.1%) in the sample. J is TRBJ1-6 and V is TRBV6-2 or TRBV6-3; 9 bases agree with TRBD1. V gave up 8 bases and J gave up 9 bases; unmatched junction bases: 8. Germline V CDR1 and CDR2: MNHEY, SVGEGT. The CDR3 covers 14 residues. This CDR3 reads CASGTGTGFSPLHF. CDR3 bases: TGTGCCAGCGGAACCGGGACAGGGTTTTCACCCCTCCACTTT.

The chain couples TRBV28 to TRBJ1-4; TRBD1 is a possible D gene (6 bases). V dropped 5 bases and J dropped 5 bases, with 33 bases sitting between them. Germline-derived CDR1 and CDR2 are MDHEN and SYDVKM. The CDR3 loop spans 21 amino acids. DNA for the CDR3: TGTGCCAGCAGTACTCGATACAACAGGGTGGTTGATTGGGTAAACAATGAAAAACTGTTTTTT. It yields the protein CASSTRYNRVVDWVNNEKLFF.

A single count supports this clonotype. The chain couples TRBV20-1 to TRBJ2-7; the D call may be TRBD1 or TRBD2 (5 bases each). Trimming took off 5 bases at V and 3 bases at J, with 26 bases between the two ends. The CDR3 contains 17 residues. Germline V CDR1 and CDR2: DFQATT, SNEGSKA (reference sequence). The CDR3 coding sequence is TGCAGTGCTGCCCCCGAGGAGAGGGGACCTCATTACTACGAGCAGTACTTC. Encoded protein: CSAAPEERGPHYYEQYF.

The rearrangement joins TRBV20-1 to TRBJ2-1; D unresolved. Trimming pared 5 bases from V and 5 bases from J, leaving 13 bases between. CDR3 length equals 13 residues. Germline V lookup: CDR1 DFQATT, CDR2 SNEGSKA (reference sequence). The CDR3 loop reads CSASYGEHNEQFF. The CDR3 coding sequence is TGCAGTGCTTCCTATGGTGAGCACAATGAGCAGTTCTTC.

Concerning this clonotype itself: Sequence at one end of the junction differs from germline and may be a read error. The rearrangement joins TRBV11-2 to TRBJ2-5, with 9 nucleotides matching TRBD2. This CDR3 is 14 amino acids long. In germline, CDR1 is SGHAT, CDR2 FQNNGV. CDR3 coding DNA: TGTGCCAACAGCTTCGCGGGAGGGCCAGTGACCCAGTACTTC. This gives the protein CANSFAGGPVTQYF. The full variable domain, with the rest looked up from reference TRBV11-2 and TRBJ2-5, is EAGVAQSPRYKIIEKRQSVAFWCNPISGHATLYWYQQILGQGPKLLIQFQNNGVVDDSQLPKDRFSAERLKGVDSTLKIQPAKLEDSAVYLCANSFAGGPVTQYFGPGTRLLVL.

Turning to this clonotype: A junction end diverges from the germline sequence, so it may reflect a read error. The gene calls are TRBV5-6 and TRBJ1-5, with no clear D. The germline gives CDR1 SGHDT, CDR2 YYEEEE. This CDR3 has 14 amino acids. CDR3 loop: CARSLCGSYQPQHF. Here the CDR3 DNA reads TGTGCCAGGAGCTTGTGCGGCTCGTATCAGCCCCAGCATTTT.

To note about this clonotype: At one end, the junction sequence differs from germline, possibly due to a read error. This chain connects TRBV5-4 to TRBJ2-3; D unresolved. This CDR3 is built from 13 residues. Per the germline V gene, CDR1 is SGHNT and CDR2 is YYREEE (reference sequence). This chain's CDR3 is CASSNQREDMQYF. The CDR3 DNA is TGTGCCAGCAGCAACCAGCGTGAAGATATGCAGTATTTT. Full variable domain (remainder filled in from reference TRBV5-4 and TRBJ2-3): ETGVTQSPTHLIKTRGQQVTLRCSSQSGHNTVSWYQQALGQGPQFIFQYYREEENGRGNFPPRFSGLQFPNYSSELNVNALELDDSALYLCASSNQREDMQYFGPGTRLTVL.